This T cell receptor beta chain was sequenced for a study of human T cells and chemical hapten exposure. Time point meaning: patch test 3, about 24 weeks after DPC sensitization. The treatment was: therapeutic diphenylcyclopropenone sensitization with weekly scalp DPC. Germline loops: CDR1 SQVTM, CDR2 ANQGSEA. Trimming took 4 bases from V and 4 from J; bases not matched to a gene: 5. CDR3 length: 13 residues. TCRdb independently ran MiXCR on the RACE reads; one entry per CDR3 protein. The sample has approximately 50,000 distinct CDR3 sequences, roughly a tenth seen once; the top ten hold approximately 17%.

The chain has TRBV29-1 and TRBJ1-2; 8 bases agree with TRBD1. This receptor was identified in a woman between 40 and 55 years old with alopecia areata. Some clones in this sample may be carry-over from other donors' samples. This material consisted of whole blood, taken in connection with sensitization to the hapten diphenylcyclopropenone (DPC). CDR3: CSVAPGGTYGYTF. Written as DNA, the CDR3 is TGCAGCGTTGCGCCAGGGGGCACCTATGGCTACACCTTC. The entire variable domain, with the rest obtained from reference TRBV29-1 and TRBJ1-2, is as follows: SAVISQKPSRDICQRGTSLTIQCQVDSQVTMMFWYRQQPGQSLTLIATANQGSEATYESGFVIDKFPISRPNLTFSTLTVSNMSPEDSSIYLCSVAPGGTYGYTFGSGTRLTVV.